This T cell receptor beta chain is from a study of Ad26.COV2.S vaccination and SARS-CoV-2 variants. Turning to the study itself: Participant was drawn from the COV1001 Ad26.COV2.S trial arm.

Per the germline V gene, CDR1 is SGHDN and CDR2 is FVKESK. The CDR3 consists of 15 residues. V lost 2 bases and J 10 bases, leaving 18 bases between the germline ends. Sample treatment: around 19 received Ad26.COV2.S at low or high dose, single or two shots; a few received placebo; per-sample allocation not given. The investigators took samples on day 63 after the first vaccine or placebo injection. A Boston adult aged 18-55 years was the donor. Of note for this clone: The target antigen is unknown.

Assay: immunoSEQ multiplex PCR; the TCRdb copy retains only in-frame clones and omits some. The sample records some 340,000 clones, around 83% being singletons. Study outcomes and limitations: Vaccine and placebo recipients had comparable breadth of non-spike TCRs. Using TCR breadth and depth analyses may have led to underestimated total T cell responses.

This sequence originates from a person between 18 and 65 years old who received the Ad26.COV2.S COVID-19 vaccine or a placebo. The specimen comprised peripheral blood, sampled in a trial of Ad26.COV2.S vaccine versus placebo. The chain uses TRBV14 and TRBJ2-1; D may be TRBD2 (6 bases). CDR3 protein: CASSQTLGRSVEQFF. CDR3 nucleotide sequence: TGTGCCAGCAGCCAAACACTGGGGAGGTCCGTAGAGCAGTTCTTC.